The 15 T cell receptor beta chains below were found in one sample sequenced in a study of shared clonotypes between healthy human individuals. Some clones are missing from TCRdb's copy, which holds only in-frame ones; the method was immunoSEQ multiplex PCR. Of almost 750,000 clones listed, 55% to 75% are singletons. What was sequenced was memory CD4+ T cells sorted from blood. The subset was: CD45RA-negative fraction. The receptors come from a woman in her twenties or thirties in good health.

In regard to this clone: This specimen includes other DNA sequences encoding the same CDR3. V and J are TRBV6-5 and TRBJ2-7; D uncertain. CDR3 length equals 13 residues. With 0 bases removed from V and 3 bases from J, the gap between germline ends came to 6 bases. Germline V gene sequence: CDR1 MNHEY, CDR2 SVGAGI. CDR3 bases: TGTGCCAGCAGTTACTCCGGCAGCTACGAGCAGTACTTC. Translating gives CASSYSGSYEQYF.

The chain combines TRBV7-2 with TRBJ2-2, with 10 bases matching TRBD2. The CDR3 runs to 17 residues. V gave up 0 bases and J gave up 7 bases; unmatched junction bases: 8. The germline V gene encodes CDR1 SGHTA and CDR2 FQGNSA. The DNA of the CDR3 is TGTGCCAGCAGCTTAGCCTCTAGCGGGAGATCGGTCGGGGAGCTGTTTTTT. The encoded protein is CASSLASSGRSVGELFF.

The chain is built from TRBV28 and TRBJ1-5; no reliable D call. Germline CDR1 MDHEN, CDR2 SYDVKM. The CDR3 totals 12 residues. The V end was cut by 6 bases, the J end by 6 bases, with 9 bases between. The CDR3 DNA reads TGTGCCAGCAGGCTCGCGGGTCAGCCCCAGCATTTT. This gives the protein CASRLAGQPQHF.

This chain joins TRBV30 and TRBJ1-1; weak D call: TRBD1 (5 bases). The CDR3 spans 13 residues. Germline CDR1 GTSNPN, CDR2 SVGIG (reference sequence). Trimming stripped 3 bases from V and 1 base from J, with 9 bases between. CDR3 nucleotide sequence: TGTGCCTGGAGGATAACAGGGAACACTGAAGCTTTCTTT. Its protein is CAWRITGNTEAFF.

V gene TRBV18 combines with J gene TRBJ1-5, with D maybe TRBD1 (6 bases). V was cut by 5 bases and J by 0 bases, with 14 bases left in between. CDR1 is KGHSH, CDR2 LQKENI, per germline. The CDR3 totals 16 residues. This CDR3 is CASSAPGGASNQPQHF. CDR3 coding DNA: TGTGCCAGCTCAGCCCCCGGGGGGGCTAGCAATCAGCCCCAGCATTTT.

This clone was detected a few times. This chain joins TRBV4-1 and TRBJ1-1, with D possibly TRBD1 on 5 matching bases. The V end was cut by 2 bases, the J end by 10 bases, with 11 bases between. This CDR3 has 12 residues. Germline V lookup: CDR1 MGHRA, CDR2 YSYEKL. This CDR3 reads CASSQLGGRAFF. CDR3 in DNA: TGCGCCAGCAGCCAATTGGGGGGGAGAGCTTTCTTT.

This chain links TRBV7-9 with TRBJ1-3, with 7 bases matching TRBD1. V was clipped by 5 bases and J by 6 bases; unmatched bases: 13. Germline values: CDR1 SEHNR, CDR2 FQNEAQ (reference sequence). This CDR3 has 16 residues. For the CDR3, the DNA is TGTGCCAGCAGCCTCGGGGGCGACAGGGAAGCAAACACCATATATTTT. It yields the protein CASSLGGDREANTIYF. The full variable domain, with the rest looked up from reference TRBV7-9 and TRBJ1-3, is DTGVSQNPRHKITKRGQNVTFRCDPISEHNRLYWYRQTLGQGPEFLTYFQNEAQLEKSRLLSDRFSAERPKGSFSTLEIQRTEQGDSAMYLCASSLGGDREANTIYFGEGSWLTVV.

The chain recombines TRBV27 with TRBJ2-6; D is uncertain. The CDR3 sequence is 15 residues long. The V and J ends lost 1 base and 0 bases respectively, with 4 bases between them. Per the germline V gene, CDR1 is MNHEY and CDR2 is SMNVEV (reference sequence). The CDR3 nucleotides read TGTGCCAGCAGTTTATTTTACTCTGGGGCCAACGTCCTGACTTTC. It yields the protein CASSLFYSGANVLTF.

This chain uses TRBV20-1 with TRBJ2-1, with D perhaps TRBD2 (6 bases). This CDR3 has 11 residues. Germline V lookup: CDR1 DFQATT, CDR2 SNEGSKA (reference sequence). The ends were cut back, 6 bases at V and 7 bases at J, with 10 bases in the middle. The CDR3 DNA follows: TGCAGTGCCGTGACTAGTAATGAGCAGTTCTTC. Encoded protein: CSAVTSNEQFF.

Only a few counts were recorded for this clone. With a much larger clone just one base away, this may be a read error. Different DNA sequences within this sample yield the same CDR3. This CDR3 is CASSMASGGYNEQFF. The CDR3 DNA reads as TGCGCCAGCAGCATGGCTAGCGGGGGATACAATGAGCAGTTCTTC. This chain links TRBV5-1 with TRBJ2-1; 10 nucleotides match TRBD2. CDR1 and CDR2 (germline): SGHRS, YFSETQ. The CDR3 covers 15 residues. V shed 4 bases and J 4 bases; nucleotides not matched to a gene: 5. Supplemented by reference TRBV5-1 and TRBJ2-1, the full variable domain reads KAGVTQTPRYLIKTRGQQVTLSCSPISGHRSVSWYQQTPGQGLQFLFEYFSETQRNKGNFPGRFSGRQFSNSRSEMNVSTLELGDSALYLCASSMASGGYNEQFFGPGTRLTVL.

This clone was seen a single time. The chain carries TRBV5-1 and TRBJ2-2; 8 bases map to TRBD1. V lost 1 base to trimming and J lost 1 base; unmatched junction nucleotides: 3. The CDR3 extends over 16 amino acids. The V gene's germline CDR1 is SGHRS and CDR2 YFSETQ. CDR3 DNA sequence: TGCGCCAGCAGCTTGAACGGACAGGGGAACACCGGGGAGCTGTTTTTT. Translated, it gives CASSLNGQGNTGELFF. The full variable domain, completed using reference TRBV5-1 and TRBJ2-2, is KAGVTQTPRYLIKTRGQQVTLSCSPISGHRSVSWYQQTPGQGLQFLFEYFSETQRNKGNFPGRFSGRQFSNSRSEMNVSTLELGDSALYLCASSLNGQGNTGELFFGEGSRLTVL.

The genes are TRBV7-2 and TRBJ2-7; the match to TRBD1 covers 9 bases. The CDR3 is 15 amino acids. V lost 5 bases, J lost 2 bases, and 7 bases stayed unmatched. The germline gives CDR1 SGHTA, CDR2 FQGNSA. DNA for the CDR3: TGTGCCAGCAGCCCTCGACAGGGGGGAGCCTACGAGCAGTACTTC. It yields the protein CASSPRQGGAYEQYF. Full variable domain (outside the CDR3, taken from reference TRBV7-2 and TRBJ2-7): GAGVSQSPSNKVTEKGKDVELRCDPISGHTALYWYRQSLGQGLEFLIYFQGNSAPDKSGLPSDRFSAERTGGSVSTLTIQRTQQEDSAVYLCASSPRQGGAYEQYFGPGTRLTVT.

The chain combines TRBV6-6 with TRBJ2-5; TRBD2 matches 11 bases. CDR1 MNHNY and CDR2 SVGAGI come from the germline V gene (reference sequence). The CDR3 totals 13 residues. Trimming at V came to 8 bases and at J to 5 bases, leaving 4 bases not matched to a gene. CDR3 region: CASEVAGGETQYF. The CDR3 bases are TGTGCCAGCGAGGTAGCGGGAGGGGAGACCCAGTACTTC.

This clone occurred a few times. V usage is TRBV7-2 and J usage is TRBJ2-6; 7 positions agree with TRBD1. Trimming took 5 bases from V and 0 from J; bases not matched to a gene: 1. This CDR3 has 15 residues. CDR1 SGHTA and CDR2 FQGNSA come from the germline V gene. This chain's CDR3 is CASSRQGSGANVLTF. DNA of the CDR3: TGTGCCAGCAGCCGACAGGGCTCTGGGGCCAACGTCCTGACTTTC.

This clone was detected once. This chain connects TRBV4-2 to TRBJ2-5; D gene unclear. V dropped 2 bases and J dropped 4 bases, with 17 bases sitting between them. CDR1 and CDR2 from the germline V gene are LGHNA and YNFKEQ. The CDR3 is 16 amino acids. Here the CDR3 reads CASSQSGSTIGETQYF. The DNA for the CDR3 is TGTGCCAGCAGCCAATCCGGGTCTACCATTGGAGAGACCCAGTACTTC.